The rows below give T cell receptor beta chains drawn from one sample of a study of post-analysis software for immune sequencing data. TCRdb used MiXCR to reprocess the PCR reads, holding one entry per CDR3 protein. The data contain about 770,000 distinct CDR3 sequences, about 43% of them seen just once; the ten biggest clones take up roughly 4.9%. Sequencing used blood. The receptors derive from a girl between 10 and 17 years old with multiple sclerosis. Both conserved end residues are part of each CDR3. Each record gives: D gene, V gene, J gene, clone size, CDR3 protein, CDR3 DNA. The D gene is left open where the match is weak. Only part of the rows carry a size: once, few, many, or a class if the clone is expanded.

d_call: .
v_call: TRBV9
j_call: TRBJ1-2
clone_size: .
cdr3_aa: CASSVAAGVGANYGYTF
cdr3_nt: TGTGCCAGCAGCGTAGCGGCAGGGGTCGGAGCTAACTATGGCTACACCTTC

d_call: TRBD2
v_call: TRBV4-2
j_call: TRBJ2-5
clone_size: few
cdr3_aa: CASSQESTSGSKTQYF
cdr3_nt: TGTGCCAGCAGCCAAGAGTCAACTAGCGGGAGCAAGACCCAGTACTTC

d_call: TRBD2
v_call: TRBV6-4
j_call: TRBJ2-1
clone_size: .
cdr3_aa: CASSEGLAGGVVEQFF
cdr3_nt: TGTGCCAGCAGTGAGGGACTAGCGGGTGGTGTTGTTGAGCAGTTCTTC

d_call: .
v_call: TRBV5-6
j_call: TRBJ2-4
clone_size: .
cdr3_aa: CASSLGPLAKNIQYF
cdr3_nt: TGTGCCAGCAGCCTGGGACCGCTAGCCAAAAACATTCAGTACTTC

d_call: TRBD2
v_call: TRBV7-3
j_call: TRBJ2-1
clone_size: .
cdr3_aa: CASSPNSGRGDSEQFF
cdr3_nt: TGTGCCAGCAGCCCCAACAGCGGGAGGGGGGACTCTGAGCAGTTCTTC

d_call: TRBD2
v_call: TRBV12-3/TRBV12-4
j_call: TRBJ2-4
clone_size: .
cdr3_aa: CASSPSGGWLLAKNIQYF
cdr3_nt: TGTGCCAGCAGCCCCTCCGGGGGGTGGCTGCTAGCCAAAAACATTCAGTACTTC

d_call: .
v_call: TRBV7-9
j_call: TRBJ2-7
clone_size: few
cdr3_aa: CASSLSGLTTYEQYF
cdr3_nt: TGTGCCAGCAGCTTATCTGGACTGACGACCTACGAGCAGTACTTC

d_call: .
v_call: TRBV3-1
j_call: TRBJ1-5
clone_size: .
cdr3_aa: CASSQGRVQQPQHF
cdr3_nt: TGTGCCAGCAGCCAAGGGAGGGTGCAGCAGCCCCAGCATTTT

d_call: .
v_call: TRBV9
j_call: TRBJ1-2
clone_size: .
cdr3_aa: CASSGMRGDANYGYTF
cdr3_nt: TGTGCCAGCAGCGGGATGAGAGGGGACGCCAACTATGGCTACACCTTC

d_call: .
v_call: TRBV20-1
j_call: TRBJ2-7
clone_size: few
cdr3_aa: CSAREGSGEQYF
cdr3_nt: TGCAGTGCTAGAGAAGGTAGTGGGGAGCAGTACTTC

d_call: TRBD2
v_call: TRBV4-1
j_call: TRBJ2-3
clone_size: .
cdr3_aa: CASRPGTSGISTDTQYF
cdr3_nt: TGCGCCAGCAGGCCCGGGACTAGCGGGATTAGCACAGATACGCAGTATTTT

d_call: .
v_call: TRBV6-1
j_call: TRBJ2-7
clone_size: .
cdr3_aa: CASSESGGEQYF
cdr3_nt: TGTGCCAGCAGTGAGTCCGGAGGGGAGCAGTACTTC

d_call: TRBD2
v_call: TRBV10-3
j_call: TRBJ2-4
clone_size: few
cdr3_aa: CAISDSGTSGPNQNIQYF
cdr3_nt: TGTGCCATCAGTGATTCCGGGACTAGCGGGCCAAATCAAAACATTCAGTACTTC

d_call: .
v_call: TRBV7-2
j_call: TRBJ2-5
clone_size: .
cdr3_aa: CASSLVLTQETQYF
cdr3_nt: TGTGCCAGCAGCTTAGTACTAACCCAAGAGACCCAGTACTTC

d_call: .
v_call: TRBV6-6
j_call: TRBJ2-6
clone_size: .
cdr3_aa: CASSYGPGANVLTF
cdr3_nt: TGTGCCAGCAGTTACGGGCCTGGGGCCAACGTCCTGACTTTC

d_call: .
v_call: TRBV9
j_call: TRBJ1-4
clone_size: .
cdr3_aa: CASSGPGTANEKLFF
cdr3_nt: TGTGCCAGCAGCGGACCCGGGACGGCGAATGAAAAACTGTTTTTT

d_call: TRBD2
v_call: TRBV28
j_call: TRBJ2-4
clone_size: .
cdr3_aa: CGTRLAGKNIQYF
cdr3_nt: TGTGGGACCAGACTAGCCGGCAAAAACATTCAGTACTTC

d_call: .
v_call: TRBV18
j_call: TRBJ1-6
clone_size: .
cdr3_aa: CASSHKDLNSPLHF
cdr3_nt: TGTGCCAGCTCACACAAGGACCTTAATTCACCCCTCCACTTT

d_call: TRBD1
v_call: TRBV5-1
j_call: TRBJ2-3
clone_size: .
cdr3_aa: CASSERTGGTDTQYF
cdr3_nt: TGCGCCAGCAGCGAACGGACAGGGGGGACAGATACGCAGTATTTT

d_call: TRBD1
v_call: TRBV7-9
j_call: TRBJ2-7
clone_size: .
cdr3_aa: CASSLAPRTGIYEQYF
cdr3_nt: TGTGCCAGCAGCCTGGCGCCGAGGACAGGCATCTACGAGCAGTACTTC

d_call: TRBD2
v_call: TRBV28
j_call: TRBJ2-5
clone_size: .
cdr3_aa: CASSKDSGTAQETQYF
cdr3_nt: TGTGCCAGCAGTAAAGATAGCGGGACCGCCCAAGAGACCCAGTACTTC

d_call: .
v_call: TRBV12-3/TRBV12-4
j_call: TRBJ1-5
clone_size: .
cdr3_aa: CASSFDGYSNQPQHF
cdr3_nt: TGTGCCAGCAGCTTCGACGGCTATAGCAATCAGCCCCAGCATTTT

d_call: TRBD1
v_call: TRBV20-1
j_call: TRBJ1-2
clone_size: .
cdr3_aa: CSARGGQGDGYTF
cdr3_nt: TGCAGTGCTAGAGGGGGACAGGGTGATGGCTACACCTTC

d_call: TRBD2
v_call: TRBV3-1
j_call: TRBJ2-5
clone_size: .
cdr3_aa: CASSQDVGLAGPAETRYF
cdr3_nt: TGTGCCAGCAGCCAAGATGTGGGACTAGCGGGACCCGCGGAGACCCGGTACTTC

d_call: .
v_call: TRBV12-3/TRBV12-4
j_call: TRBJ2-5
clone_size: .
cdr3_aa: CASTTSQETQYF
cdr3_nt: TGTGCCAGCACCACTTCCCAAGAGACCCAGTACTTC

d_call: .
v_call: TRBV20-1
j_call: TRBJ2-7
clone_size: few
cdr3_aa: CSARERAGSYEQYF
cdr3_nt: TGCAGTGCTAGAGAGAGGGCAGGGAGCTACGAGCAGTACTTC

d_call: .
v_call: TRBV18
j_call: TRBJ1-1
clone_size: .
cdr3_aa: CASSPSGDVEAFF
cdr3_nt: TGTGCCAGCTCACCGAGTGGGGACGTTGAAGCTTTCTTT

d_call: TRBD2
v_call: TRBV7-2
j_call: TRBJ2-7
clone_size: .
cdr3_aa: CASSLVSTASGRPYEQYF
cdr3_nt: TGTGCCAGCAGCTTAGTCTCGACGGCTAGCGGTAGGCCCTACGAGCAGTACTTC

d_call: TRBD1
v_call: TRBV12-3/TRBV12-4
j_call: TRBJ2-5
clone_size: .
cdr3_aa: CASRNTGQRETQYF
cdr3_nt: TGTGCCAGCAGAAATACGGGACAGCGAGAGACCCAGTACTTC

d_call: TRBD2
v_call: TRBV7-2
j_call: TRBJ2-7
clone_size: .
cdr3_aa: CASSPQGAGVGEQYF
cdr3_nt: TGTGCCAGCAGCCCCCAAGGAGCGGGAGTGGGGGAGCAGTACTTC

d_call: TRBD2
v_call: TRBV29-1
j_call: TRBJ2-3
clone_size: .
cdr3_aa: CSVERSGKVTDTQYF
cdr3_nt: TGCAGCGTTGAACGCAGCGGGAAGGTCACAGATACGCAGTATTTT

d_call: TRBD2
v_call: TRBV2
j_call: TRBJ2-1
clone_size: .
cdr3_aa: CASSRSGKNEQFF
cdr3_nt: TGTGCCAGCAGTCGTAGCGGGAAGAATGAGCAGTTCTTC

d_call: TRBD2
v_call: TRBV5-1
j_call: TRBJ2-7
clone_size: .
cdr3_aa: CASRGTSGRGSGANEQYF
cdr3_nt: TGCGCCAGCAGAGGCACTAGCGGGAGAGGGTCGGGGGCCAATGAGCAGTACTTC